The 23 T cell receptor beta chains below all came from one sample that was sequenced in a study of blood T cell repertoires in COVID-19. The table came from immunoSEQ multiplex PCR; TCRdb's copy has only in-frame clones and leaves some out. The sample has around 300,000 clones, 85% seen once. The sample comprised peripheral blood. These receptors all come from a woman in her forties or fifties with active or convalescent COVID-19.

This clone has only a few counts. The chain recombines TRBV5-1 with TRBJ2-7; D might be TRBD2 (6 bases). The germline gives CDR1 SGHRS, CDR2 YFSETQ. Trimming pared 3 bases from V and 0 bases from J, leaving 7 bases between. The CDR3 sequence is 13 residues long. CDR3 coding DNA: TGCGCCAGCAGCTCGGACTACTCCTACGAGCAGTACTTC. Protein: CASSSDYSYEQYF.

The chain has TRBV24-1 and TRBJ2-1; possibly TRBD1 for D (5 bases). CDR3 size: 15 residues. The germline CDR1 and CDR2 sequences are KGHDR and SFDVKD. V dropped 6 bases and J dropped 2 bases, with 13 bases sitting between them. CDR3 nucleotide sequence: TGTGCCACCAGTAAAGAGACAGAGACCTACAATGAGCAGTTCTTC. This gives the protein CATSKETETYNEQFF.

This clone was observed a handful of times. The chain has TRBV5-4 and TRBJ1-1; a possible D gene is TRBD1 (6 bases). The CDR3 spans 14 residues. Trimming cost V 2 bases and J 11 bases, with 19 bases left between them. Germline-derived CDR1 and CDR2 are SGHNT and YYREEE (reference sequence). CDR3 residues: CASSLTTGWENAFF. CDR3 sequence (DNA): TGTGCCAGCAGCTTAACAACAGGGTGGGAGAACGCTTTCTTT. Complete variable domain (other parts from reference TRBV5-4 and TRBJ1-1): ETGVTQSPTHLIKTRGQQVTLRCSSQSGHNTVSWYQQALGQGPQFIFQYYREEENGRGNFPPRFSGLQFPNYSSELNVNALELDDSALYLCASSLTTGWENAFFGQGTRLTVV.

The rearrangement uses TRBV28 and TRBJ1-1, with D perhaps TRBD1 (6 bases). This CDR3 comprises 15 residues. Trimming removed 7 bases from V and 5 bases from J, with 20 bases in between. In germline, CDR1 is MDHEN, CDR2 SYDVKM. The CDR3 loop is CASTPTRGAGTEAFF. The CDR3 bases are TGTGCCAGCACTCCGACCCGGGGGGCGGGTACTGAAGCTTTCTTT. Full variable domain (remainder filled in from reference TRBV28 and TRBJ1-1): DVKVTQSSRYLVKRTGEKVFLECVQDMDHENMFWYRQDPGLGLRLIYFSYDVKMKEKGDIPEGYSVSREKKERFSLILESASTNQTSMYLCASTPTRGAGTEAFFGQGTRLTVV.

CDR3 loop: CASSPPGGLETQYF. In DNA, the CDR3 is TGTGCCAGCTCACCACCGGGAGGGTTGGAGACCCAGTACTTC. The V call is TRBV18, the J call TRBJ2-5; 7 bases are shared with TRBD2. This CDR3 has 14 residues. The germline CDR1 and CDR2 sequences are KGHSH and LQKENI. The trim removed 0 bases at V and 5 bases at J, leaving 3 bases unmatched.

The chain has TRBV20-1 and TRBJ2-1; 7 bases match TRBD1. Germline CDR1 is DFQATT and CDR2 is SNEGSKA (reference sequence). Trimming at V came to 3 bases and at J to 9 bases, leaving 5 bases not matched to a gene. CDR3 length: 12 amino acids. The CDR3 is CSASRTGSEQFF. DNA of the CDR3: TGCAGTGCTAGTAGGACAGGTAGTGAGCAGTTCTTC.

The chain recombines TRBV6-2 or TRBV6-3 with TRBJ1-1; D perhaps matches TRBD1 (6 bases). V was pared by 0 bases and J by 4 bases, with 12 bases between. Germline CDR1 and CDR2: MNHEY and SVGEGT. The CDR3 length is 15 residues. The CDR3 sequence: CASSYSPGAGTEAFF. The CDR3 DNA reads TGTGCCAGCAGTTACTCTCCAGGGGCGGGCACTGAAGCTTTCTTT.

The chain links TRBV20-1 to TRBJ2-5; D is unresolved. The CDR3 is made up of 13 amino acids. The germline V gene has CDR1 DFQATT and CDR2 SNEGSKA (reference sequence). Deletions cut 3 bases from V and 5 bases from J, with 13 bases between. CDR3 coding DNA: TGCAGTGCTAGTGAGAGGCCCGCGGAGACCCAGTACTTC. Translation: CSASERPAETQYF.

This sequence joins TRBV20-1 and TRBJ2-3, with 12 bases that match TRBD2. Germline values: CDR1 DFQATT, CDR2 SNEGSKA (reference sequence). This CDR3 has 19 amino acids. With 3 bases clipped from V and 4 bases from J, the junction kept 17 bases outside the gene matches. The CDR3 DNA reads TGCAGTGCTAGTCACCTAGGCCGCCGACTAGCGGGAGCTCCAGATACGCAGTATTTT. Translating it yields CSASHLGRRLAGAPDTQYF.

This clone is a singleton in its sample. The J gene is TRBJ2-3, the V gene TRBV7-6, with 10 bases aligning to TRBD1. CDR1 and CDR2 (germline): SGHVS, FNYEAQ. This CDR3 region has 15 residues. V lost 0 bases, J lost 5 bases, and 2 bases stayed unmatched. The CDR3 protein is CASSLATGGVDTQYF. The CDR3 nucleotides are TGTGCCAGCAGCTTAGCGACAGGGGGCGTAGATACGCAGTATTTT.

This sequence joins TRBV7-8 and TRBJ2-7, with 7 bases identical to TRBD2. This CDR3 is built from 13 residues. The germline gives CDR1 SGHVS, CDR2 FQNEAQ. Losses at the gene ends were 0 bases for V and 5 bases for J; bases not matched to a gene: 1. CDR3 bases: TGTGCCAGCAGCTTAGCGCGGGGGAACGAGCAGTACTTC. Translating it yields CASSLARGNEQYF.

The CDR3 is CASSEDQAFTQETQYF. The DNA for the CDR3 is TGTGCCAGCAGTGAAGATCAGGCCTTTACACAAGAGACCCAGTACTTC. The chain has TRBV6-1 and TRBJ2-5; no reliable D call. The CDR3 contains 16 residues. The V gene lost 1 base and the J gene lost 2 bases, with 14 bases spanning the gap. Germline V gene sequence: CDR1 MNHNS, CDR2 SASEGT.

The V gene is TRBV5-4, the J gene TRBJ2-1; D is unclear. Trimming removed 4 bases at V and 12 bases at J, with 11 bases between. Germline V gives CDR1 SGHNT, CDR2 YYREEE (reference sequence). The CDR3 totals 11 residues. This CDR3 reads CASSAAHVQFF. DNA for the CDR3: TGTGCCAGCAGCGCGGCCCATGTGCAGTTCTTC.

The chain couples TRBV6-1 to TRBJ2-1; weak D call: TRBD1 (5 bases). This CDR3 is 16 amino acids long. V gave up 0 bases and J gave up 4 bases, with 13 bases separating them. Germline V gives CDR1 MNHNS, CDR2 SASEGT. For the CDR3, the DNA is TGTGCCAGCAGTGAAGCTTGGACACCAGTATACAATGAGCAGTTCTTC. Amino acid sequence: CASSEAWTPVYNEQFF.

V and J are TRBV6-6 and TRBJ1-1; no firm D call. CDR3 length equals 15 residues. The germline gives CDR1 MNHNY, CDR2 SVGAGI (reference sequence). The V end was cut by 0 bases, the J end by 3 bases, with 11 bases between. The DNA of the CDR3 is TGTGCCAGCAGTTACTCGCCCGGTGTAGACACTGAAGCTTTCTTT. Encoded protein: CASSYSPGVDTEAFF.

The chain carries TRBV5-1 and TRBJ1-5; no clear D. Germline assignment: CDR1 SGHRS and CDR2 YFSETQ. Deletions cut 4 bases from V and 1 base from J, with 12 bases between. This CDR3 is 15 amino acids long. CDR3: CASSPGISSNQPQHF. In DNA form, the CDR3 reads TGCGCCAGCAGCCCGGGTATTTCGAGCAATCAGCCCCAGCATTTT.

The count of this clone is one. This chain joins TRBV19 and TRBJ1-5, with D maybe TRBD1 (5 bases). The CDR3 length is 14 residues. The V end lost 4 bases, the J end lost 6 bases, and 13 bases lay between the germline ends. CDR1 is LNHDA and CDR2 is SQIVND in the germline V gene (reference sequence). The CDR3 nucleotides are TGTGCCAGTAGTACTCTCCTGGGGGGTCAGCCCCAGCATTTT. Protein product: CASSTLLGGQPQHF. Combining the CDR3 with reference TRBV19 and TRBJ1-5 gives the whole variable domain DGGITQSPKYLFRKEGQNVTLSCEQNLNHDAMYWYRQDPGQGLRLIYYSQIVNDFQKGDIAEGYSVSREKKESFPLTVTSAQKNPTAFYLCASSTLLGGQPQHFGDGTRLSIL.

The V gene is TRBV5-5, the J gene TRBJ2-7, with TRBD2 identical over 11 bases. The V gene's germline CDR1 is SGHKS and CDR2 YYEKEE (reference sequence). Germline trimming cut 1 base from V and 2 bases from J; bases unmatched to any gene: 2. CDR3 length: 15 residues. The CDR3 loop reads CASSLMTSGAYEQYF. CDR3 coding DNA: TGTGCCAGCAGCTTGATGACTAGCGGGGCCTACGAGCAGTACTTC. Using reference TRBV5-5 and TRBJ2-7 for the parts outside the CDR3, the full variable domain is DAGVTQSPTHLIKTRGQQVTLRCSPISGHKSVSWYQQVLGQGPQFIFQYYEKEERGRGNFPDRFSARQFPNYSSELNVNALLLGDSALYLCASSLMTSGAYEQYFGPGTRLTVT.

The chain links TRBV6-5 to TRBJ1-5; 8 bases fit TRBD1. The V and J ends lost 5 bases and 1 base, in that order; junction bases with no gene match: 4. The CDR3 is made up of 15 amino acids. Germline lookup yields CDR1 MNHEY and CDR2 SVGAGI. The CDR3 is CASSRTGISNQPQHF. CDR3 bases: TGTGCCAGCAGTAGGACAGGGATCAGCAATCAGCCCCAGCATTTT.

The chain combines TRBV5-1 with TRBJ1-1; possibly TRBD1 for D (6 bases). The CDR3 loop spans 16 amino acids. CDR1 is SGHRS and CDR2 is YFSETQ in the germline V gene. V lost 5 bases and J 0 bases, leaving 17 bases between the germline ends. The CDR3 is CASSLASGAMNTEAFF. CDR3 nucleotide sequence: TGCGCCAGCAGTCTTGCCTCAGGGGCTATGAACACTGAAGCTTTCTTT.

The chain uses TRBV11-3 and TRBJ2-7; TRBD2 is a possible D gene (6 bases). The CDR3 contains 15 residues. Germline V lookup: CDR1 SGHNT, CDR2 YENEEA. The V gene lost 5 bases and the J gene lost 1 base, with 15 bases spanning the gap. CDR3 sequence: CASSRGSGFSYEQYF. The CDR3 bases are TGTGCCAGCAGCCGGGGGAGCGGATTTTCCTACGAGCAGTACTTC.

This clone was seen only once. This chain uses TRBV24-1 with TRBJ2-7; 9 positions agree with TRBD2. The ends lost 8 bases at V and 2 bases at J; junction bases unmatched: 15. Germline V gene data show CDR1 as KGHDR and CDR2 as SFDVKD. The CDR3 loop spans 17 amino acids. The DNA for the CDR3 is TGTGCCACCATCTCTTCAAAGGGCGGGAGGGACACCTACGAGCAGTACTTC. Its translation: CATISSKGGRDTYEQYF.

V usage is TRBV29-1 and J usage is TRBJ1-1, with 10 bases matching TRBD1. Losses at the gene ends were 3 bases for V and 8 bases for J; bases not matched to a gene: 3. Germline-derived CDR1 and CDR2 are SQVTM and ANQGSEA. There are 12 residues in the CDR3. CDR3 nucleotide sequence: TGCAGCGTTGAGGGGGACAGGGGAGAAGCTTTCTTT. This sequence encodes CSVEGDRGEAFF. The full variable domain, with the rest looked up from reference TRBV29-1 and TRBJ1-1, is SAVISQKPSRDICQRGTSLTIQCQVDSQVTMMFWYRQQPGQSLTLIATANQGSEATYESGFVIDKFPISRPNLTFSTLTVSNMSPEDSSIYLCSVEGDRGEAFFGQGTRLTVV.